This passage covers 17 T cell receptor beta chains from one sample sequenced in a study of cytomegalovirus exposure and HLA in healthy donors (dated by TCRdb to 2015 to 2018). Library preparation was by the immunoSEQ multiplex PCR assay. A mixture of 60 forward primers for TCR Vbeta segments and 13 reverse primers for TCR Jbeta segments was used in the multiplex PCR. The table was pulled from immuneACCESS by TCRdb, which kept in-frame rearrangements only. Such tables lose some clones; where checked, under half of the loss comes from unresolved V genes, and the rest has no known cause. This sample comprises about 160,000 clones, more than 80% of them detected only once. The top ten hold roughly 7.5% of the sample. The sample comprised PBMCs. All receptors derive from a woman aged 25 to 39 in good health and CMV-seropositive.

This chain links TRBV5-4 with TRBJ2-4, with TRBD1 matching 9 bases. The V and J ends lost 4 bases and 3 bases, in that order; junction bases with no gene match: 5. The germline V gene encodes CDR1 SGHNT and CDR2 YYREEE (reference sequence). This CDR3 comprises 15 residues. CDR3 loop: CASSPGQGGKNIQYF. CDR3 nucleotide sequence: TGTGCCAGCAGCCCGGGACAGGGAGGCAAAAACATTCAGTACTTC.

This clone was recorded once. The chain is built from TRBV27 and TRBJ2-5; the D is unclear. Germline CDR1 and CDR2: MNHEY and SMNVEV (reference sequence). The CDR3 loop spans 15 amino acids. V was clipped by 0 bases and J by 2 bases, with 10 bases between them. CDR3 sequence reads: CASSLSVAGQETQYF. The DNA for the CDR3 is TGTGCCAGCAGTTTATCAGTCGCAGGTCAAGAGACCCAGTACTTC.

The chain is built from TRBV10-2 and TRBJ2-2; D unclear. The V end lost 3 bases, the J end lost 8 bases, and 4 bases lay between the germline ends. Per germline, CDR1 WSHSY and CDR2 SAAADI. The CDR3 is 11 amino acids. CDR3 sequence reads: CASSDRGELFF. Here the CDR3 DNA reads TGCGCCAGCAGTGACAGGGGGGAGCTGTTTTTT.

The V gene is TRBV2, the J gene TRBJ1-5, with 8 nucleotides matching TRBD1. V gave up 11 bases and J gave up 5 bases; unmatched junction bases: 8. This CDR3 comprises 13 residues. CDR1 and CDR2 (germline): SNHLY, FYNNEI. The CDR3 DNA reads TGTGCCGCTAGCGGACAGGGCGATCAGCCCCAGCATTTT. Translated: CAASGQGDQPQHF.

This chain uses TRBV2 with TRBJ1-1; D not certain. Germline lookup yields CDR1 SNHLY and CDR2 FYNNEI. V was shortened by 6 bases and J by 1 base, with 12 bases between the two germline ends. The CDR3 totals 14 residues. The chain's CDR3 is CASRPLQANTEAFF. For the CDR3, the DNA is TGTGCCAGCAGGCCCCTCCAGGCGAACACTGAAGCTTTCTTT. Filled out from reference TRBV2 and TRBJ1-1, the complete variable domain reads EPEVTQTPSHQVTQMGQEVILRCVPISNHLYFYWYRQILGQKVEFLVSFYNNEISEKSEIFDDQFSVERPDGSNFTLKIRSTKLEDSAMYFCASRPLQANTEAFFGQGTRLTVV.

This clone was counted a few times. V and J are TRBV6-5 and TRBJ2-2, with TRBD2 matching 8 bases. The J segment lost 5 bases and the V segment lost 8 bases, leaving 4 bases of the junction unmatched. Germline assignment: CDR1 MNHEY and CDR2 SVGAGI. This CDR3 has 13 amino acids. The CDR3 loop reads CASPRLATGELFF. In DNA form, the CDR3 reads TGTGCCAGCCCTCGACTAGCGACCGGGGAGCTGTTTTTT.

This clone was counted between two and nine times. The chain has TRBV5-7 and TRBJ1-2; 12 bases line up with TRBD1. TRBV5-7 is labeled an ORF, and its function is uncertain. J lost 4 bases, V lost 0 bases, and 10 bases had no gene match. This CDR3 comprises 18 residues. The CDR3 DNA reads as TGTGCCAGCAGCTTGGAACCGGGACAGGGGGCTCTTAGCTATGGCTACACCTTC. Amino acids: CASSLEPGQGALSYGYTF.

This clone was seen more than once but under ten times. The gene calls are TRBV7-9 and TRBJ1-5, with 9 positions matching TRBD1. Germline V lookup: CDR1 SEHNR, CDR2 FQNEAQ (reference sequence). CDR3 length: 17 amino acids. V was clipped by 1 base and J by 2 bases; unmatched bases: 6. CDR3 amino acids: CASSLVLRQGGNQPQHF. In nucleotides, the CDR3 is TGTGCCAGCAGCTTAGTTTTAAGACAGGGGGGCAATCAGCCCCAGCATTTT.

The chain carries TRBV7-9 and TRBJ1-1; 9 bases fit TRBD1. There are 15 residues in the CDR3. Germline-derived CDR1 and CDR2 are SEHNR and FQNEAQ (reference sequence). V lost 6 bases to trimming and J lost 3 bases; unmatched junction nucleotides: 8. CDR3 in DNA: TGTGCCAGCAGTTTACAGGGGGCTGAGGACACTGAAGCTTTCTTT. The encoded protein is CASSLQGAEDTEAFF.

The rearrangement uses TRBV5-6 and TRBJ2-7; a possible D gene is TRBD1 (8 bases). The germline V gene encodes CDR1 SGHDT and CDR2 YYEEEE. CDR3 length: 14 residues. V was shortened by 4 bases and J by 6 bases, with 17 bases between the two germline ends. CDR3 loop: CASSPPNRGGEQYF. Here the CDR3 DNA reads TGTGCCAGCAGCCCACCGAACAGGGGGGGCGAGCAGTACTTC. The variable domain in full, with the rest retrieved from reference TRBV5-6 and TRBJ2-7, is DAGVTQSPTHLIKTRGQQVTLRCSPKSGHDTVSWYQQALGQGPQFIFQYYEEEERQRGNFPDRFSGHQFPNYSSELNVNALLLGDSALYLCASSPPNRGGEQYFGPGTRLTVT.

CDR3 sequence reads: CASSLGQGSYEQYF. The CDR3, as DNA: TGCGCCAGCAGCCTAGGACAGGGTTCCTACGAGCAGTACTTC. V and J are TRBV5-1 and TRBJ2-7, with TRBD1 identical over 8 bases. Losses at the gene ends were 4 bases for V and 1 base for J; bases not matched to a gene: 4. This CDR3 comprises 14 residues. Germline V gives CDR1 SGHRS, CDR2 YFSETQ.

The CDR3 region has the DNA TGCGCCAGCAGCCAAGATTCTTGGGCTCCGAACACTGAAGCTTTCTTT. Protein product: CASSQDSWAPNTEAFF. The chain uses TRBV4-3 and TRBJ1-1; D remains unclear. CDR1 LGHNA and CDR2 YSLEER come from the germline V gene. This CDR3 has 16 residues. Trimming pared 0 bases from V and 1 base from J, leaving 12 bases between.

This sequence joins TRBV30 and TRBJ2-1, with a tentative D call TRBD1 (5 bases). The CDR3 loop spans 13 amino acids. V was cut by 0 bases and J by 9 bases, with 12 bases left in between. CDR1 is GTSNPN, CDR2 SVGIG, per germline (reference sequence). CDR3 DNA: TGTGCCTGGAGTGTACGAGAAAGGGGTGAGCAGTTCTTC. Translated: CAWSVRERGEQFF.

This chain links TRBV7-8 with TRBJ1-3, with 9 bases aligning to TRBD1. The CDR3 contains 17 residues. V was pared by 1 base and J by 1 base, with 5 bases of the junction left unmatched. Germline values: CDR1 SGHVS, CDR2 FQNEAQ. DNA of the CDR3: TGTGCCAGCAGCTTAGGACAGGGGGTTATTTCTGGAAACACCATATATTTT. Amino acid sequence: CASSLGQGVISGNTIYF.

This clone was counted a single time. This sequence joins TRBV4-1 and TRBJ2-1; TRBD1 matches at 8 bases. With V trimmed by 1 base and J by 4 bases, 6 bases remained unmatched. The CDR3 contains 16 residues. The germline CDR1 and CDR2 sequences are MGHRA and YSYEKL. CDR3 sequence (DNA): TGCGCCAGCAGCCAAGGGAACAGGGGGATTTACAATGAGCAGTTCTTC. Translation gives CASSQGNRGIYNEQFF.

This clone occurred a few times. The chain combines TRBV12-5 with TRBJ2-1; 7 bases map to TRBD1. The J segment lost 7 bases and the V segment lost 0 bases, leaving 9 bases of the junction unmatched. The CDR3 covers 16 residues. The germline V gene encodes CDR1 LGHNT and CDR2 FRNRAP. The CDR3 sequence: CASGLVLRGRSNEQFF. The CDR3 region has the DNA TGTGCTAGTGGTTTGGTACTTAGGGGGCGTTCTAATGAGCAGTTCTTC.

This chain links TRBV5-6 with TRBJ2-1, with 9 bases lining up with TRBD2. The CDR3 contains 17 residues. The V gene's germline CDR1 is SGHDT and CDR2 YYEEEE. V shed 1 base, J shed 0 bases, and the junction held 5 bases outside the gene matches. The CDR3 here is CASSLMVAGASYNEQFF. CDR3 sequence (DNA): TGTGCCAGCAGCTTGATGGTAGCGGGGGCCTCCTACAATGAGCAGTTCTTC.